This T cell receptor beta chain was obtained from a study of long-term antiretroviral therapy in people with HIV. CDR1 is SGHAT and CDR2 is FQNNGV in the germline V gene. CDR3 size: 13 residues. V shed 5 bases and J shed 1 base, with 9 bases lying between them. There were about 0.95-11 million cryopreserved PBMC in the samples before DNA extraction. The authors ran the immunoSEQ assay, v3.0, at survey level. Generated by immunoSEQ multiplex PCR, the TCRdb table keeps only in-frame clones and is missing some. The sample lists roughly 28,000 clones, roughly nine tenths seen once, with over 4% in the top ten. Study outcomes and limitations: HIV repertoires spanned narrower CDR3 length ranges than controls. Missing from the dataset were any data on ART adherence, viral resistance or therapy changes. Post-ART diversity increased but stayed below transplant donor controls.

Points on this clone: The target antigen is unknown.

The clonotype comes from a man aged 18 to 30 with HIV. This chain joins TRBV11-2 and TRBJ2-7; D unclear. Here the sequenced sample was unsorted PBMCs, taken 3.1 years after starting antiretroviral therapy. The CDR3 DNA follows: TGTGCCAGCAGCCTAAGAAGTTCCTACGAGCAGTACTTC. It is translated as CASSLRSSYEQYF.